The next 8 T cell receptor beta chains were all read from a single sample in a study of shared clonotypes between healthy human individuals. The protocol was immunoSEQ multiplex PCR, while the TCRdb copy is restricted to in-frame clones and leaves out a portion. Here the sample spans some 380,000 clones, roughly 96% being singletons. The sample taken for sequencing was memory CD8+ T cells sorted from blood. Subset: CD45RO+ cells pooled with CCR7-negative TemRA cells. The receptors were sampled from a man younger than 45 in good health.

This chain uses TRBV5-1 with TRBJ2-1; 8 bases agree with TRBD1. This CDR3 spans 16 amino acids. Germline CDR1 and CDR2: SGHRS and YFSETQ. V lost 3 bases and J lost 8; bases outside the gene matches: 13. The CDR3 is CASSYEVGQVTDEQFF. The DNA of the CDR3 is TGCGCCAGCAGCTATGAGGTGGGACAGGTGACTGATGAGCAGTTCTTC. Full variable domain (remainder filled in from reference TRBV5-1 and TRBJ2-1): KAGVTQTPRYLIKTRGQQVTLSCSPISGHRSVSWYQQTPGQGLQFLFEYFSETQRNKGNFPGRFSGRQFSNSRSEMNVSTLELGDSALYLCASSYEVGQVTDEQFFGPGTRLTVL.

The V and J genes are TRBV10-2 and TRBJ2-5; D ambiguous. Germline lookup yields CDR1 WSHSY and CDR2 SAAADI. The V end lost 10 bases, the J end lost 5 bases, and 17 bases lay between the germline ends. The CDR3 loop spans 13 amino acids. For the CDR3, the DNA is TGCGCCACCTCGCCCAGCCGCTGGGAGACCCAGTACTTC. Its translation: CATSPSRWETQYF.

The chain uses TRBV7-2 and TRBJ1-4; D is unresolved. The ends were cut back, 1 base at V and 4 bases at J, with 10 bases in the middle. Germline CDR1 SGHTA, CDR2 FQGNSA. There are 15 residues in the CDR3. The CDR3 DNA follows: TGTGCCAGCAGCTTAGAACTCCATTTTAATGAAAAACTGTTTTTT. This translates into CASSLELHFNEKLFF.

The CDR3 loop reads CAWRGAPYNEQFF. CDR3 sequence (DNA): TGTGCCTGGAGGGGGGCCCCTTACAATGAGCAGTTCTTC. J is TRBJ2-1 and V is TRBV30; TRBD1 might be the D (6 bases). CDR1 and CDR2 from the germline V gene are GTSNPN and SVGIG (reference sequence). Trimming cost V 3 bases and J 4 bases, with 10 bases left between them. This CDR3 is 13 amino acids long.

The count of this clone is one. The J gene is TRBJ2-3, the V gene TRBV10-3; tentative D call: TRBD2 (6 bases). The CDR3 runs 14 residues. Germline V CDR1 and CDR2: ENHRY, SYGVKD. With 4 bases removed from V and 2 bases from J, the gap between germline ends came to 10 bases. Here the CDR3 reads CAISGRAITDTQYF. The CDR3 DNA is TGTGCCATCAGTGGGAGGGCAATCACAGATACGCAGTATTTT.

The chain links TRBV7-9 to TRBJ2-1; 11 bases agree with TRBD2. The CDR3 is 16 amino acids. The V gene's germline CDR1 is SEHNR and CDR2 FQNEAQ (reference sequence). V lost 3 bases to trimming and J lost 8 bases; unmatched junction nucleotides: 9. The CDR3 DNA reads as TGTGCCAGCAGCTTCAGACTAGCGGGGAATAGCGATGAGCAGTTCTTC. Translated: CASSFRLAGNSDEQFF.

The chain recombines TRBV7-2 with TRBJ2-7, with D possibly being TRBD1 (6 bases). The germline gives CDR1 SGHTA, CDR2 FQGNSA. CDR3 length equals 13 residues. Between the trimmed V and J ends, which lost 0 bases and 5 bases, there was a span of 8 bases. The CDR3 bases are TGTGCCAGCAGCTTAGCGAAGGGGGACGAGCAGTACTTC. Protein sequence: CASSLAKGDEQYF.

J is TRBJ2-7 and V is TRBV7-2; maybe TRBD2 (6 bases). Germline V gene data show CDR1 as SGHTA and CDR2 as FQGNSA. The germline V and J ends were trimmed by 5 bases and 0 bases, with 8 bases remaining between them. CDR3 length: 13 amino acids. The CDR3 bases are TGTGCCAGCAGCGGGACTTTCTCCTACGAGCAGTACTTC. Translation gives CASSGTFSYEQYF.